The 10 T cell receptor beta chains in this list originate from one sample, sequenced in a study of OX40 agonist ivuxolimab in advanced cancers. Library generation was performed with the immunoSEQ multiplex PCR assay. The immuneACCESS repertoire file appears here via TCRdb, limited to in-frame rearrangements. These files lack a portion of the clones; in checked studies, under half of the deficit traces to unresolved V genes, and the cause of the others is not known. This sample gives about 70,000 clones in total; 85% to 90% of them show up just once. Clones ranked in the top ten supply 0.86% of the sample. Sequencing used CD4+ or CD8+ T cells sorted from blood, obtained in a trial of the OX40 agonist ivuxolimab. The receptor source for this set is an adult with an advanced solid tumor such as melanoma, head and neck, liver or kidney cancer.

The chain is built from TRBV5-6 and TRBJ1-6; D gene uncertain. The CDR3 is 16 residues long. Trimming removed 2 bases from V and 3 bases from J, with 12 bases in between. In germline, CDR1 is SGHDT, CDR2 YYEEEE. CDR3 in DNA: TGTGCCAGCAGCTTAGGCCAGCAGCTCTATAATTCACCCCTCCACTTT. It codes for CASSLGQQLYNSPLHF. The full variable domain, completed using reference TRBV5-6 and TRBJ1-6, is DAGVTQSPTHLIKTRGQQVTLRCSPKSGHDTVSWYQQALGQGPQFIFQYYEEEERQRGNFPDRFSGHQFPNYSSELNVNALLLGDSALYLCASSLGQQLYNSPLHFGNGTRLTVT.

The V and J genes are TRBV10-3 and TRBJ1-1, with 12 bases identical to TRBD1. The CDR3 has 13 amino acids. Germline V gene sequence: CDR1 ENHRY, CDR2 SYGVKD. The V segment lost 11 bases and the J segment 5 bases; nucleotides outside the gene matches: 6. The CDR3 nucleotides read TGTGCCGGGGGACAGGGGGCGTCGACTGAAGCTTTCTTT. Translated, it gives CAGGQGASTEAFF.

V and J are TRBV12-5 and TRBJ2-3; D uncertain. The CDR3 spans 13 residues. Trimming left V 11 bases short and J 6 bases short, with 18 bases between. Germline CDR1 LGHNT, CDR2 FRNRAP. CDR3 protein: CAPRGGGTDTQYF. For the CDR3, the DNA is TGTGCTCCCCGTGGCGGCGGTACCGATACGCAGTATTTT.

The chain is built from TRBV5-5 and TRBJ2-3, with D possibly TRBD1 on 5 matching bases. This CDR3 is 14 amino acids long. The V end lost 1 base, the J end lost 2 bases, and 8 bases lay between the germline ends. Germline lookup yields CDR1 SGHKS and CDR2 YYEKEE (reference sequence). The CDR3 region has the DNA TGTGCCAGCAGCTTGATAGGGGACACAGATACGCAGTATTTT. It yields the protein CASSLIGDTDTQYF.

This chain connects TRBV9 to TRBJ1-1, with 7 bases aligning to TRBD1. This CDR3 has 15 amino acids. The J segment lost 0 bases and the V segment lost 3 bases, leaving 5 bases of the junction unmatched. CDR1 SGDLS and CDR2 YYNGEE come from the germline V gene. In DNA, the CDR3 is TGTGCCAGCAGCGCCTCGGGACAGTTGAACACTGAAGCTTTCTTT. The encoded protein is CASSASGQLNTEAFF.

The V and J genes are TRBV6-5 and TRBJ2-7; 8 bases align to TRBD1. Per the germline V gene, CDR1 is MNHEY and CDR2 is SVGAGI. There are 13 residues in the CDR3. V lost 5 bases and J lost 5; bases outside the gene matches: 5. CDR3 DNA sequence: TGTGCCAGCAGTGACGCGACAGGGGACGAGCAGTACTTC. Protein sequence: CASSDATGDEQYF.

In DNA form, the CDR3 reads TGTGCCAGCAGTTACGCGTGGCCAGCTCGAATGCCCCTCCACTTT. As protein: CASSYAWPARMPLHF. The rearrangement links TRBV6-5 to TRBJ1-6; D remains unclear. The ends were cut back, 2 bases at V and 13 bases at J, with 18 bases in the middle. The germline V gene encodes CDR1 MNHEY and CDR2 SVGAGI. The CDR3 has 15 residues.

The CDR3 DNA is TGTGCCAGCAGCTCCGGACAGGGGGGCGAAAAACTGTTTTTT. Translated, it gives CASSSGQGGEKLFF. The genes are TRBV7-8 and TRBJ1-4, with 10 bases fitting TRBD1. Losses at the gene ends were 4 bases for V and 8 bases for J; bases not matched to a gene: 4. CDR1 and CDR2 (germline): SGHVS, FQNEAQ. The CDR3 is made up of 14 amino acids.

The CDR3 sequence is CASSYARDSYQETQYF. In nucleotides, the CDR3 is TGTGCCAGCAGTTACGCCCGGGACAGTTATCAAGAGACCCAGTACTTC. The V call is TRBV6-5, the J call TRBJ2-5; 7 bases fit TRBD1. The CDR3 has 16 residues. V was pared by 2 bases and J by 2 bases, with 8 bases of the junction left unmatched. Germline V gene sequence: CDR1 MNHEY, CDR2 SVGAGI.

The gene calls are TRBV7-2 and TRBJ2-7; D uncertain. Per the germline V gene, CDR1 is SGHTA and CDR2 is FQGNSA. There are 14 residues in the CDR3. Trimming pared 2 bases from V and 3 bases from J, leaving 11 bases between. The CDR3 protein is CASSLFGPNYEQYF. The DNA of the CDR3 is TGTGCCAGCAGCTTATTTGGCCCAAACTACGAGCAGTACTTC.